This T cell receptor beta chain was obtained from a study of identical twins listed by TCRdb under 2016. Regarding the study in general: TCR alpha and beta repertoires from monozygotic twins, unrelated adults of various ages and cord blood were deep-sequenced to test whether fetal clonotypes persist. Replicate twin experiments were performed at different times using different library preparation protocols to rule out contamination. Results and caveats for the whole study, not just this receptor: Invariant T cells such as MAIT and iNKT could partly confound zero-insertion analyses, although diverse VJ usage argued against such confounding for most clonotypes. Abundant cord blood beta clonotypes carried fewer insertions; young adult naive repertoires showed a weaker similar trend, while memory repertoires showed none. Out-of-frame TCR alpha sequences shared between twins showed an excess of low generation-probability sequences compared with coincidental sharing between unrelated individuals. Out-of-frame TCR alpha sharing in monozygotic twins was systematically underestimated by recombination models, whereas sharing between unrelated individuals was in agreement with the recombination models. In beta out-of-frame sequences, excess twin sharing was weaker, because having fewer shared sequences lowered the signal-to-noise ratio. Because the same donors could not be followed over many years, the conclusions relied on cross-sectional statistical analysis.

Only healthy Caucasian donors were included. The researchers also sequenced three unrelated adults who were not twins: a male aged 18 to 29, a male aged 50 to 59, and a female aged 50 to 59. Miltenyi CD45RO+ enrichment and human naive T-cell isolation kits were used to isolate memory (CD45RO+) and naive T cells from PBMC. This clonotype was seen ten or more times. Its antigen target is currently unknown. Base qualities are not at hand, and no much larger clone is one base apart. CDR1 SEHNR and CDR2 FQNEAQ were looked up in the germline V gene (reference sequence). Inclusive of the bounding cysteine and phenylalanine, the CDR3 is 14 residues long. This entry keeps only the CDR3 DNA: 42 bases, framed from base 1. The V end loses 1 base and the J end loses 8 bases, and a stretch of 12 bases separates them. Receptor libraries were prepared by 5' RACE. Reads for this sample came from an Illumina HiSeq 2000. A universal primer binding site was introduced by template switching, and a unique molecular identifier was present in the final cDNA, enabling accurate counting of TCR cDNA molecules. Specific primers in the conserved constant-segment region were used to synthesize first-strand cDNA for the TCR alpha and beta chains. To control for contamination, each cDNA library was double barcoded with a SMART-Mk sample barcode plus Illumina barcodes. TruSeq adapter sequences and Illumina sample barcodes were added in two successive PCR steps. The TCR alpha and beta cDNA libraries were sequenced on the Illumina HiSeq platform using custom primers. The original methods were these. Raw reads were processed with MiGEC to extract unique molecular identifiers, and MiXCR was used to determine CDR3 positions. Recombination models were inferred per individual with the repgenHMM and IGoR tools using an EM algorithm. Shared clonotypes were analyzed with the tcR package in R, and sharing was normalized by the product of cloneset sizes. To study raw recombination without the effects of thymic and clonal selection, out-of-frame nonproductive sequences were analyzed. TCRdb handled the public reads itself, with Q25 trimming in fastp and clone calling in MiXCR, and kept productive beta chains. Identical CDR3 protein sequences are pooled into one entry, listed with their most common genes and DNA. These V and J calls derive from TCRdb rather than the authors' analysis. Within this sample are 420,000 or so distinct CDR3 sequences, with about 18% of them counted one time only. Of the sample, approximately 12% falls within the top ten clones.

The source of this sequence is a man aged 45-65 years in good health. Recombination connected TRBV7-9 to TRBJ2-1; the D segment could be TRBD1, given 5 matching bases. The sequenced sample consisted of naive T cells sorted from blood. The intended sense of this specimen's cell subset or site label: cells isolated with a human naive T-cell isolation kit. CDR3 sequence: CASSLVRVADEQFF. The DNA reads TGTGCCAGCAGCTTAGTCAGGGTTGCCGATGAGCAGTTCTTC.